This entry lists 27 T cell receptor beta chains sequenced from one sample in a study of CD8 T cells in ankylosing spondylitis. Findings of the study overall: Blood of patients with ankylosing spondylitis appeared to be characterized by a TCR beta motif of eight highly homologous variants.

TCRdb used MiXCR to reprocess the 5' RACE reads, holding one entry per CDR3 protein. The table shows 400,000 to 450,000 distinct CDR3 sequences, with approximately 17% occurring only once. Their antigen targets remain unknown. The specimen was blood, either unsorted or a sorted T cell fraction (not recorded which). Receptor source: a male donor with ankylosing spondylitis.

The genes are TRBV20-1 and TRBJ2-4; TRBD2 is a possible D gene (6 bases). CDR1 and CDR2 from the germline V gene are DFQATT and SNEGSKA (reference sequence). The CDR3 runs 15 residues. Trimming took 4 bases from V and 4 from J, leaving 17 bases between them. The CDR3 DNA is TGCAGTGCTAACCCGGGCCAGGAGGGAAAAAACATTCAGTACTTC. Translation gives CSANPGQEGKNIQYF.

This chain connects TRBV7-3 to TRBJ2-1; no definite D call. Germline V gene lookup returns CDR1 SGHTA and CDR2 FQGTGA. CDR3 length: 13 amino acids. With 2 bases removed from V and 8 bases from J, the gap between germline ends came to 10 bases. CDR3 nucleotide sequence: TGTGCCAGCAGCTTATGGGTTGCGGATGAGCAGTTCTTC. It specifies CASSLWVADEQFF.

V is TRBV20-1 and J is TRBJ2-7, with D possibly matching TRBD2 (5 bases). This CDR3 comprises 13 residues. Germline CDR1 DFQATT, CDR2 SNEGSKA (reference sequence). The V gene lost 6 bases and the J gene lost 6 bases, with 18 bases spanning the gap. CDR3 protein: CSAPTRGLLEQYF. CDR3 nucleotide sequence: TGCAGTGCACCCACTCGGGGTCTTCTCGAGCAGTACTTC.

The CDR3 region has the DNA TGCAGTGCAAATAGCGGGAGGGCCACCTCCTACAATGAGCAGTTCTTC. Residues: CSANSGRATSYNEQFF. The V call is TRBV20-1, the J call TRBJ2-1, with TRBD2 matching 11 bases. The CDR3 runs to 16 residues. J was trimmed by 0 bases and V by 6 bases; bases with no gene match: 7. Germline V lookup: CDR1 DFQATT, CDR2 SNEGSKA (reference sequence).

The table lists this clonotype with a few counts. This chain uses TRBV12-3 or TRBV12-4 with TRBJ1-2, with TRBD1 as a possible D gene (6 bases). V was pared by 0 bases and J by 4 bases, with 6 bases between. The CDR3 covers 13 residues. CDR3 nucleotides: TGTGCCAGCAGTTTAGCGACAGGCTATGGCTACACCTTC. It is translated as CASSLATGYGYTF.

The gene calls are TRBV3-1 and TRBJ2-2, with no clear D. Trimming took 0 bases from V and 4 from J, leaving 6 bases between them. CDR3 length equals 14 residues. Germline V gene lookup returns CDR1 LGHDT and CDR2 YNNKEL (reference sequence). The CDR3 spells CASSQDVATGELFF. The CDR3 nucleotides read TGTGCCAGCAGCCAAGATGTGGCCACCGGGGAGCTGTTTTTT.

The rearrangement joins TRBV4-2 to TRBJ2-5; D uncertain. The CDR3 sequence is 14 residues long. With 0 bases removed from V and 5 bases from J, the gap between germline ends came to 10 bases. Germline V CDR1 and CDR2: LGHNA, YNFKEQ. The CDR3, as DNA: TGTGCCAGCAGCCAAGACAAGTTGCGGGAGACCCAGTACTTC. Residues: CASSQDKLRETQYF.

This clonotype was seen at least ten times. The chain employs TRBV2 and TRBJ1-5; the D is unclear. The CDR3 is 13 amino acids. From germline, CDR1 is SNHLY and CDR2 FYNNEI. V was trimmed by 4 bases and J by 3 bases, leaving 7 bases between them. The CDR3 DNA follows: TGTGCCAGCAGTGTGTCGGACAATCAGCCCCAGCATTTT. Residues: CASSVSDNQPQHF. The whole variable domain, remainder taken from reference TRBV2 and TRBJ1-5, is EPEVTQTPSHQVTQMGQEVILRCVPISNHLYFYWYRQILGQKVEFLVSFYNNEISEKSEIFDDQFSVERPDGSNFTLKIRSTKLEDSAMYFCASSVSDNQPQHFGDGTRLSIL.

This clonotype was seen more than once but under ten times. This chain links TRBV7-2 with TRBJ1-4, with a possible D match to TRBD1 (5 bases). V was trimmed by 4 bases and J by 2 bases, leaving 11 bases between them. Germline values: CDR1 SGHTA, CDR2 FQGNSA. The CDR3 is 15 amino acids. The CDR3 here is CASSSAGTTNEKLFF. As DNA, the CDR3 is TGTGCCAGCAGCTCCGCAGGGACCACTAATGAAAAACTGTTTTTT.

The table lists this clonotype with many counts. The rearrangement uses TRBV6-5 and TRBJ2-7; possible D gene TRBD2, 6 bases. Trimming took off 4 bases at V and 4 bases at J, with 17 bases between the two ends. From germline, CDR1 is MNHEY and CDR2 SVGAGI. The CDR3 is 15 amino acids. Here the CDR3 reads CASSLLGGGKYEQYF. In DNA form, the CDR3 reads TGTGCCAGCAGTTTACTGGGGGGAGGCAAATACGAGCAGTACTTC.

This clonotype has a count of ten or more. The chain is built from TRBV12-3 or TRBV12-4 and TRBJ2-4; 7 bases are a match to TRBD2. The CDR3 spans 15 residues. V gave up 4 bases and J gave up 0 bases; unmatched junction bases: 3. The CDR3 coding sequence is TGTGCCAGCAGTTCTAGCGGTTTAGCCAAAAACATTCAGTACTTC. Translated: CASSSSGLAKNIQYF.

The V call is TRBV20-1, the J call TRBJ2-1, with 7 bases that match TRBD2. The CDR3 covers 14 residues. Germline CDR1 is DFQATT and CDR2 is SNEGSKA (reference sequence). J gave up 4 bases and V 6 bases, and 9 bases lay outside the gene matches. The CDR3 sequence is CSAKKAGIYNEQFF. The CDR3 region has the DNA TGCAGTGCCAAGAAAGCGGGAATATACAATGAGCAGTTCTTC.

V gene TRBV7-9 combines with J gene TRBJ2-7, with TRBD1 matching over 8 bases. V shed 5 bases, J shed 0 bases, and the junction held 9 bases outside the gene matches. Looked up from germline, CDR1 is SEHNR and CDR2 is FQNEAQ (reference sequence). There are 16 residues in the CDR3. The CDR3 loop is CASSTGGGRFSYEQYF. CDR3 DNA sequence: TGTGCCAGCAGCACAGGGGGAGGACGGTTCTCCTACGAGCAGTACTTC.

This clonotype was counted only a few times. The CDR3 DNA reads TGTGCCAGCAGTTACTCGAAGGCGGGGGGGCTCAATGAGCAGTTCTTC. Translation: CASSYSKAGGLNEQFF. The rearrangement links TRBV6-5 to TRBJ2-1; 9 bases map to TRBD2. The V gene end was trimmed by 0 bases and the J gene end by 6 bases; junction bases not matched to a gene: 6. From germline, CDR1 is MNHEY and CDR2 SVGAGI. The CDR3 loop spans 16 amino acids.

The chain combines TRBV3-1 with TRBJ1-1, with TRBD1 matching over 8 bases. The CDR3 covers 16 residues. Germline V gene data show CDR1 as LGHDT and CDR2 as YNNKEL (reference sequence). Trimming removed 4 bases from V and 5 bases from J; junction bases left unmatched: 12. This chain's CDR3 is CASSLNPDRVGTEAFF. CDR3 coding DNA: TGTGCCAGCAGCCTCAACCCGGACAGGGTGGGTACTGAAGCTTTCTTT.

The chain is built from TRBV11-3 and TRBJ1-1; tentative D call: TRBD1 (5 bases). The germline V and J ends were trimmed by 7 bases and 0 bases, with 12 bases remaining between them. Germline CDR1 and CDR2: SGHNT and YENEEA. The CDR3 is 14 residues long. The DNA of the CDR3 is TGTGCCAGCATGATGGGGGAGATGAACACTGAAGCTTTCTTT. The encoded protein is CASMMGEMNTEAFF.

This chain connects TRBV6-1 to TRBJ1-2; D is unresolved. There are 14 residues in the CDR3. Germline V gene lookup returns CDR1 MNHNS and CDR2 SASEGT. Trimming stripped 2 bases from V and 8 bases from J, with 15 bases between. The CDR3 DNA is TGTGCCAGCAGTGAACCCTGGACTGTTCGAGGCTACACCTTC. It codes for CASSEPWTVRGYTF.

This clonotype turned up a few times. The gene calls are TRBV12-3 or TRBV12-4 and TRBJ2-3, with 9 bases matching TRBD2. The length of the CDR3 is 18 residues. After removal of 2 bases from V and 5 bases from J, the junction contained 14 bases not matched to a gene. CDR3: CASSLSRAGGFWVDTQYF. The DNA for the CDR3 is TGTGCCAGCAGTTTAAGTCGGGCGGGAGGGTTCTGGGTAGATACGCAGTATTTT.

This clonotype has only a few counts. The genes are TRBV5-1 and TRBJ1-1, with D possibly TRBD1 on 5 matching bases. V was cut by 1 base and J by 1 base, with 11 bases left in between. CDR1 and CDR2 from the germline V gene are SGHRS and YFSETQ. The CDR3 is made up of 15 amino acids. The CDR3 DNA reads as TGCGCCAGCAGCTTGACGTGGAGGGGGAACACTGAAGCTTTCTTT. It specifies CASSLTWRGNTEAFF.

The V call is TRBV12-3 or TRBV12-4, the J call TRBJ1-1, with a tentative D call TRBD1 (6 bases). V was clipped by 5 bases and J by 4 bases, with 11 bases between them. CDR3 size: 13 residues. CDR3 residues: CASSHTGPTEAFF. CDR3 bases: TGTGCCAGCAGTCATACAGGGCCCACTGAAGCTTTCTTT.

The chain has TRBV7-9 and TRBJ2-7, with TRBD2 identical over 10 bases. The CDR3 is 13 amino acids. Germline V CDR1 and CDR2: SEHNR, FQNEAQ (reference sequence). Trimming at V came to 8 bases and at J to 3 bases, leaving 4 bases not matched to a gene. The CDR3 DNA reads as TGTGCCAGCGCGGCTAGCGGGGGCTACGAGCAGTACTTC. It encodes CASAASGGYEQYF.

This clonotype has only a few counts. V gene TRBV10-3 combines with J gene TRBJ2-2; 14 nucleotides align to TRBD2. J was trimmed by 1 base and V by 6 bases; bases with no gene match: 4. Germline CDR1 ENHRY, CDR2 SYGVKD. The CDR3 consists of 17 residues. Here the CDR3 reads CAIRPGTSGGNTGELFF. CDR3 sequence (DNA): TGTGCCATCAGGCCTGGGACTAGCGGGGGGAACACCGGGGAGCTGTTTTTT.

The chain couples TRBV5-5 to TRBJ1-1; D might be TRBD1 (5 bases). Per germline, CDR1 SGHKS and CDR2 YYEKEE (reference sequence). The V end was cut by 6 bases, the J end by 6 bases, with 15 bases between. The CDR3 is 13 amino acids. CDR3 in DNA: TGTGCCAGCATAGGGACGGTGGCCGCTGAAGCTTTCTTT. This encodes CASIGTVAAEAFF.

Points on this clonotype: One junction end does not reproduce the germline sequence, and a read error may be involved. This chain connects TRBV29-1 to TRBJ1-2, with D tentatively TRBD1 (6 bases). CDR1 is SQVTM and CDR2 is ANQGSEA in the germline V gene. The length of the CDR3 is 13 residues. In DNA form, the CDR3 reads TGCATCGTTGCATGGGGGGGGGCCAATGGCTACACCTTC. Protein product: CIVAWGGANGYTF.

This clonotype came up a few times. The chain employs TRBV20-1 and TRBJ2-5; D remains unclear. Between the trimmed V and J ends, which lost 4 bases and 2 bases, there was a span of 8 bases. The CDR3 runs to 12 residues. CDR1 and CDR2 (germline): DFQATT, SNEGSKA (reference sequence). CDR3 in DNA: TGCAGTGCTAAAGGGCAGCAAGAGACCCAGTACTTC. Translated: CSAKGQQETQYF.

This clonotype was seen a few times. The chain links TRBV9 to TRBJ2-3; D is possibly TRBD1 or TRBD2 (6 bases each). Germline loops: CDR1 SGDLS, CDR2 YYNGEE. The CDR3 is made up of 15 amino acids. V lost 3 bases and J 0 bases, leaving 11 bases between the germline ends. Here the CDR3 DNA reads TGTGCCAGCAGCGGCGGGACACTTAGCACAGATACGCAGTATTTT. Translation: CASSGGTLSTDTQYF.

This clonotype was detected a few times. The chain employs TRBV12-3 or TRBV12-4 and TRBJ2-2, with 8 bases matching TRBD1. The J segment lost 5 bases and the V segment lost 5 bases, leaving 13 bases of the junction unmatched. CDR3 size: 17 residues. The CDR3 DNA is TGTGCCAGCAGTCTCCAACCGACAGGGGTTGGGACCGGGGAGCTGTTTTTT. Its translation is CASSLQPTGVGTGELFF.